These 11 T cell receptor beta chains share one sample of origin, sequenced in a study of PD-1 blockade in classical Hodgkin lymphoma. This table comes from immunoSEQ multiplex PCR, and its TCRdb copy is limited to in-frame clones, with some not included. This table holds roughly 86,000 clones, about 83% found once. Stated time point: cycle 4 day 1 (C4D1), after 6 weeks of nivolumab. With no exception, relapse followed autologous stem cell transplantation in all patients, and brentuximab vedotin exposure varied. The input for sequencing was peripheral blood mononuclear cells (PBMCs), taken before the fourth cycle of nivolumab. All receptors derive from a human donor with classical Hodgkin lymphoma.

In this sample, this clone turned up a few times. J is TRBJ2-7 and V is TRBV10-1; 8 bases are a match to TRBD1. Germline assignment: CDR1 WNHNN and CDR2 SYGVQD (reference sequence). The CDR3 is made up of 13 amino acids. V was pared by 6 bases and J by 6 bases, with 7 bases of the junction left unmatched. DNA of the CDR3: TGCGCCAGCAGCAGACAGGGGCAGGTCGAGCAGTACTTC. Protein: CASSRQGQVEQYF.

The rearrangement links TRBV23-1 to TRBJ2-1; D perhaps matches TRBD2 (5 bases). TRBV23-1 is an open reading frame whose function is uncertain. V gave up 0 bases and J gave up 0 bases, with 9 bases separating them. This CDR3 comprises 16 residues. This CDR3 is CASSQSEASSYNEQFF. The CDR3 DNA reads as TGCGCCAGCAGTCAATCGGAGGCGAGCTCCTACAATGAGCAGTTCTTC.

The chain carries TRBV7-2 and TRBJ1-1; 7 bases map to TRBD1. CDR3 size: 15 residues. Germline loops: CDR1 SGHTA, CDR2 FQGNSA. After removal of 3 bases from V and 1 base from J, the junction contained 5 bases not matched to a gene. The CDR3 region is CASSFSRGGNTEAFF. The CDR3 DNA follows: TGTGCCAGCAGCTTCTCCAGGGGGGGGAACACTGAAGCTTTCTTT.

V and J are TRBV15 and TRBJ1-5; D uncertain. The V end lost 6 bases, the J end lost 2 bases, and 8 bases lay between the germline ends. The CDR3 extends over 13 amino acids. The germline CDR1 and CDR2 sequences are LNHNV and YYDKDF (reference sequence). DNA for the CDR3: TGTGCCACCAGGGCAGAGGGCAATCAGCCCCAGCATTTT. Protein sequence: CATRAEGNQPQHF.

The chain links TRBV19 to TRBJ2-7, with D tentatively TRBD1 or TRBD2 (5 bases each). V was pared by 2 bases and J by 1 base, with 12 bases between. The V gene's germline CDR1 is LNHDA and CDR2 SQIVND (reference sequence). There are 15 residues in the CDR3. This chain's CDR3 is CASSITGAASYEQYF. The CDR3 nucleotides read TGTGCCAGTAGTATAACAGGAGCGGCATCCTACGAGCAGTACTTC.

The sample holds a few counts of this clone. The rearrangement uses TRBV10-3 and TRBJ2-7, with 7 bases lining up with TRBD2. Germline CDR1 is ENHRY and CDR2 is SYGVKD. With V trimmed by 3 bases and J by 2 bases, 7 bases remained unmatched. The CDR3 extends over 15 amino acids. As DNA, the CDR3 is TGTGCCATCAGTGACCTTTCTAGCGGACCCTACGAGCAGTACTTC. It is translated as CAISDLSSGPYEQYF.

The chain has TRBV19 and TRBJ1-1; D gene unclear. Per germline, CDR1 LNHDA and CDR2 SQIVND (reference sequence). V dropped 3 bases and J dropped 1 base, with 18 bases sitting between them. The CDR3 extends over 17 amino acids. The chain's CDR3 is CASSIFLTKLGNTEAFF. In DNA, the CDR3 is TGTGCCAGTAGTATTTTTTTGACAAAATTGGGGAACACTGAAGCTTTCTTT.

This clone has a handful of counts. This chain uses TRBV5-1 with TRBJ1-1; D is unresolved. V lost 0 bases and J lost 1, with 4 bases in between. Germline lookup yields CDR1 SGHRS and CDR2 YFSETQ. This CDR3 spans 13 amino acids. In DNA form, the CDR3 reads TGCGCCAGCAGCTTGGATGCGAACACTGAAGCTTTCTTT. Encoded protein: CASSLDANTEAFF.

The chain joins TRBV5-1 to TRBJ2-5; no clear D. CDR3 length: 12 residues. V gave up 0 bases and J gave up 4 bases, with 4 bases separating them. The germline gives CDR1 SGHRS, CDR2 YFSETQ. CDR3 region: CASSLEVETQYF. The CDR3 nucleotides read TGCGCCAGCAGCTTGGAGGTAGAGACCCAGTACTTC.

The rearrangement links TRBV19 to TRBJ1-1, with 10 bases matching TRBD1. The CDR3 totals 14 residues. Germline trimming cut 5 bases from V and 7 bases from J; bases unmatched to any gene: 7. Germline-derived CDR1 and CDR2 are LNHDA and SQIVND (reference sequence). The DNA of the CDR3 is TGTGCCAGTAGTCCCGGGACAGGGGTTGGTGAAGCTTTCTTT. It encodes CASSPGTGVGEAFF.

This clone was detected only a few times. This chain links TRBV5-1 with TRBJ2-3; 7 positions match TRBD2. CDR1 SGHRS and CDR2 YFSETQ come from the germline V gene. This CDR3 has 15 amino acids. V was clipped by 7 bases and J by 5 bases; unmatched bases: 13. As DNA, the CDR3 is TGCGCCAGCGGAAGCGGGACCGCCGGTGGAGATACGCAGTATTTT. Protein: CASGSGTAGGDTQYF. Filled out from reference TRBV5-1 and TRBJ2-3, the complete variable domain reads KAGVTQTPRYLIKTRGQQVTLSCSPISGHRSVSWYQQTPGQGLQFLFEYFSETQRNKGNFPGRFSGRQFSNSRSEMNVSTLELGDSALYLCASGSGTAGGDTQYFGPGTRLTVL.